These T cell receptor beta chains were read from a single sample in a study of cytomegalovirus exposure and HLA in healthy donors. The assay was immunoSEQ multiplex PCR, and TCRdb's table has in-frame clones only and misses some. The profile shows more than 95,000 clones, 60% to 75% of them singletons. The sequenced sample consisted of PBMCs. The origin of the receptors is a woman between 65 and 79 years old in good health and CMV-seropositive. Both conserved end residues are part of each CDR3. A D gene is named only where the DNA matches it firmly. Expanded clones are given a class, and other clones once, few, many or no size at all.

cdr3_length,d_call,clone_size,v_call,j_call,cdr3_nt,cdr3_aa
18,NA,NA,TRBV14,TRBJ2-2,TGTGCCAGCAGCCAAGATCGGGCTTTGAGAGGGATCACCGGGGAGCTGTTTTTT,CASSQDRALRGITGELFF
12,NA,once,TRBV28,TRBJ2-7,TGTGCCAGCAGCACTTCCCCCTACGAGCAGTACTTC,CASSTSPYEQYF
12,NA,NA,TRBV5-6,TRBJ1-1,TGTGCCAGCAGCTTGGTGCACAATGAAGCTTTCTTT,CASSLVHNEAFF
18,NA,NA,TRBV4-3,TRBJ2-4,TGCGCCAGCAGCCAAGATTTACCTCGGATCGGACAGAAAAACATTCAGTACTTC,CASSQDLPRIGQKNIQYF
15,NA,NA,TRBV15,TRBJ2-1,TGTGCCACCAGCTCCGGGGTTTACTCCTACAATGAGCAGTTCTTC,CATSSGVYSYNEQFF
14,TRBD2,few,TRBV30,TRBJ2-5,TGTGCCTGGAGCTTGACTAGCGGGAAAGAGACCCAGTACTTC,CAWSLTSGKETQYF
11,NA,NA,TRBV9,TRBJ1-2,TGTGCCAGCAGCGTAGGGTGGGGCGTCACTTTC,CASSVGWGVTF
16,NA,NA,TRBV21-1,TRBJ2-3,TGTGCCAGCAGCACTAGTGACGGGAGAGTCACAGATACGCAGTATTTT,CASSTSDGRVTDTQYF
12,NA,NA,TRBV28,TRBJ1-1,TGTGCCTCCAGTAGGGGGAACACTGAAGCTTTCTTT,CASSRGNTEAFF
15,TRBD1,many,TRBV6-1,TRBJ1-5,TGTGCCAGCAGATCCGGGACAGGGGGCAATCAGCCCCAGCATTTT,CASRSGTGGNQPQHF
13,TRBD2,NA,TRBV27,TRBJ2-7,TGTGCCAGCCGGACTAGCGGGGACTACGAGCAGTACTTC,CASRTSGDYEQYF
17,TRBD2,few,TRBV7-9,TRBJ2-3,TGTGCCAGCCCGAATGAGGAGCTAGCGGGAGGGACAGATACGCAGTATTTT,CASPNEELAGGTDTQYF
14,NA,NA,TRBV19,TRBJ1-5,TGTGCCAGTAGTATGAAGGCTAGCGATCAGCCCCAGCATTTT,CASSMKASDQPQHF
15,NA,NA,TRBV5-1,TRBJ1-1,TGCGCCAGCAGCCCCGGACAGCTCGTGAACACTGAAGCTTTCTTT,CASSPGQLVNTEAFF
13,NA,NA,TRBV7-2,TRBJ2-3,TGTGCCAGCAGTGACACATTCACAGATACGCAGTATTTT,CASSDTFTDTQYF
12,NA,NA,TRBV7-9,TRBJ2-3,TGTGCCAGCAGCTACGGGGTAGATACGCAGTATTTT,CASSYGVDTQYF
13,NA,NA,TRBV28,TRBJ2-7,TGTGCCAGCAGTTGGGACTCGACCTACGAGCAGTACTTC,CASSWDSTYEQYF
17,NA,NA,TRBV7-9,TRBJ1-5,TGTGCCAGCAGCTCGAGAGGGGGAGTCAATAGCAATCAGCCCCAGCATTTT,CASSSRGGVNSNQPQHF
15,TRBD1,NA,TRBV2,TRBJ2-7,TGTGCCAGCAGTGTACCCGGGACAGTGGTCTACGAGCAGTACTTC,CASSVPGTVVYEQYF
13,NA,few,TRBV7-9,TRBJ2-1,TGTGCCAGCAGCTTCCAGGGCTTGGGCGAGCAGTTCTTC,CASSFQGLGEQFF
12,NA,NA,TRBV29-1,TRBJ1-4,TGCAGCGTTGAGTTAGGGGATGAAAAACTGTTTTTT,CSVELGDEKLFF
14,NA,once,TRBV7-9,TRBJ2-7,TGTGCCAGCAGCTTTGAGAGAAGCTCCTACGAGCAGTACTTC,CASSFERSSYEQYF
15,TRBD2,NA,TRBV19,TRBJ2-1,TGTGCCAGTAGTATTTTGCGGGAGGGCCTAAGATGGCAGTTCTTC,CASSILREGLRWQFF
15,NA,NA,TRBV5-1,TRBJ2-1,TGCGCCAGCAGCCTGACCTGGGGCACCTACAATGAGCAGTTCTTC,CASSLTWGTYNEQFF
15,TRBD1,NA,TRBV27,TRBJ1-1,TGTGCCAGCAGCCCCGGGACAGCGAGTTCCCGTGAAGCTTTCTTT,CASSPGTASSREAFF
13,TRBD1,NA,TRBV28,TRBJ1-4,TGTGCCACCAAGGGGGCCGCTAATGAAAAACTGTTTTTT,CATKGAANEKLFF
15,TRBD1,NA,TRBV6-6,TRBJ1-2,TGTGCCAGCAGTGGTCTGGGACAGGGCGATGATGGCTACACCTTC,CASSGLGQGDDGYTF
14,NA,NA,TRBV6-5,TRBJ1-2,TGTGCCAGCAGTTACCCCGGGGGTAACTATGGCTACACCTTC,CASSYPGGNYGYTF
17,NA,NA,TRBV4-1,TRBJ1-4,TGCGCCAGCAGCCAAGAATCAGGGCCCTCAACTAATGAAAAACTGTTTTTT,CASSQESGPSTNEKLFF
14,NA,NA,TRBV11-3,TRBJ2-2,TGTGCCAGCAGCTTTACTAGCCCGTTTGGGGAGCTGTTTTTT,CASSFTSPFGELFF
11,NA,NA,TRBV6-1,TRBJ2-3,TGTGCCAGCAGTCTGGCAGGGAGGAAGTATTTT,CASSLAGRKYF
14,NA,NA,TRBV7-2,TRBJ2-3,TGTGCCAGCAGCTTTGGCAGGTCCACAGATACGCAGTATTTT,CASSFGRSTDTQYF
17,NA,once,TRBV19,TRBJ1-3,TGTGCCAGCTCCGACTACTCCGTGGGGAGAGCTGGAAACACCATATATTTT,CASSDYSVGRAGNTIYF
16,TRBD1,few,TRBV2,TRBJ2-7,TGTGCCAGCAGGTTGGAACGGACAGGGGGGGACTACGAGCAGTACTTC,CASRLERTGGDYEQYF
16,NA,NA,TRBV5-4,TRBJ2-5,TGTGCCAGCAGCTTGGATTTGGGAGGGGGCCAAGAGACCCAGTACTTC,CASSLDLGGGQETQYF
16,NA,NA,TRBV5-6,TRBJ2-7,TGTGCCAGCAGCTTGGAAGCCGGGGGTAGTTCCTACGAGCAGTACTTC,CASSLEAGGSSYEQYF